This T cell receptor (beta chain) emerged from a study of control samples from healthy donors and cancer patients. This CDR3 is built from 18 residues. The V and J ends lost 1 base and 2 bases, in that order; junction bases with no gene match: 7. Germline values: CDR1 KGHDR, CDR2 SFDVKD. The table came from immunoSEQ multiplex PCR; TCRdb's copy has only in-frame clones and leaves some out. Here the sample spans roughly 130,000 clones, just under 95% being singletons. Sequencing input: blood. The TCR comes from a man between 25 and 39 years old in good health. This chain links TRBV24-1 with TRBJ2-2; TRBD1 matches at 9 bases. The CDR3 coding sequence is TGTGCCACCAGTGATTTTCCGGGACAGGGTAGCAACACCGGGGAGCTGTTTTTT. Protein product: CATSDFPGQGSNTGELFF.